This passage covers 29 T cell receptor beta chains from one sample sequenced in a study of cytomegalovirus exposure and HLA in healthy donors. The PCR had 60 Vbeta and 13 Jbeta primers. Method: immunoSEQ multiplex PCR; TCRdb's copy keeps in-frame clones and lacks some. The sample yields more than 90,000 clones, almost 70% seen once. The source material was PBMCs. The source is a man between 25 and 39 years old in good health and CMV-seropositive.

The chain has TRBV5-1 and TRBJ2-1; 7 nucleotides agree with TRBD2. Trimming took 7 bases from V and 2 from J; bases not matched to a gene: 0. This CDR3 is built from 12 residues. The V gene's germline CDR1 is SGHRS and CDR2 YFSETQ. The CDR3, as DNA: TGCGCCAGCGGGGGGGCCTACAATGAGCAGTTCTTC. It translates to CASGGAYNEQFF.

V and J are TRBV5-5 and TRBJ2-2, with 11 bases matching TRBD1. This CDR3 region has 18 residues. CDR1 is SGHKS and CDR2 is YYEKEE in the germline V gene (reference sequence). V trimming: 3 bases; J trimming: 6 bases; junction bases outside the gene matches: 13. The CDR3 loop is CASSSSGQGARLSGELFF. CDR3 sequence (DNA): TGTGCCAGCAGCTCCTCTGGACAGGGGGCGCGTTTATCCGGGGAGCTGTTTTTT.

The chain recombines TRBV28 with TRBJ1-2; 9 bases fit TRBD1. The CDR3 covers 15 residues. Trimming took 4 bases from V and 8 from J; bases not matched to a gene: 11. CDR1 and CDR2 from the germline V gene are MDHEN and SYDVKM. In nucleotides, the CDR3 is TGTGCCAGCAGTTCCTCCCCGGGACAGGGAGGCGGCTACACCTTC. This translates into CASSSSPGQGGGYTF.

The chain uses TRBV11-2 and TRBJ1-2; 8 bases match TRBD1. The CDR3 sequence is 16 residues long. Germline trimming cut 0 bases from V and 7 bases from J; bases unmatched to any gene: 10. Germline V gives CDR1 SGHAT, CDR2 FQNNGV. CDR3 DNA sequence: TGTGCCAGCAGCTTAGATTACCCGGACAGGGTTGGTGGCTACACCTTC. This encodes CASSLDYPDRVGGYTF.

This clone appeared a few times. This sequence joins TRBV15 and TRBJ1-3; 8 nucleotides align to TRBD1. There are 15 residues in the CDR3. Germline V gene lookup returns CDR1 LNHNV and CDR2 YYDKDF (reference sequence). Trimming removed 4 bases from V and 2 bases from J; junction bases left unmatched: 4. This CDR3 reads CATSITGGAGNTIYF. The CDR3 DNA is TGTGCCACCAGCATAACAGGGGGTGCTGGAAACACCATATATTTT.

This chain links TRBV6-6 with TRBJ1-2; D is unresolved. Germline V gene lookup returns CDR1 MNHNY and CDR2 SVGAGI (reference sequence). The germline V and J ends were trimmed by 0 bases and 5 bases, with 7 bases remaining between them. The CDR3 is made up of 13 amino acids. The CDR3 DNA follows: TGTGCCAGCAGTTACTCCGGGGTATATGGCTACACCTTC. Translation: CASSYSGVYGYTF.

The chain uses TRBV12-5 and TRBJ2-1; the match to TRBD2 covers 10 bases. CDR3 size: 15 residues. V gave up 2 bases and J gave up 5 bases; unmatched junction bases: 3. The V gene's germline CDR1 is LGHNT and CDR2 FRNRAP. CDR3 sequence: CASGLNLAGDNEQFF. The CDR3 DNA sequence: TGTGCTAGTGGTTTGAACCTAGCGGGAGACAATGAGCAGTTCTTC.

This rearrangement joins TRBV19 to TRBJ2-5, with 7 bases fitting TRBD1. Germline V gene lookup returns CDR1 LNHDA and CDR2 SQIVND (reference sequence). Unmatched junction bases numbered 3, after V lost 4 bases and J lost 1 base. The CDR3 totals 14 residues. Written as DNA, the CDR3 is TGTGCCAGTAGTACCACAGGGGCCCAAGAGACCCAGTACTTC. Its translation is CASSTTGAQETQYF.

In nucleotides, the CDR3 is TGCGCCAGCAGCCAAGATCAGGGGGCGGGCTATGGCTACACCTTC. Protein: CASSQDQGAGYGYTF. This rearrangement joins TRBV4-3 to TRBJ1-2; 8 bases align to TRBD1. V was pared by 0 bases and J by 4 bases, with 4 bases of the junction left unmatched. The CDR3 loop spans 15 amino acids. The V gene's germline CDR1 is LGHNA and CDR2 YSLEER.

The sample holds a few counts of this clone. The chain is built from TRBV27 and TRBJ1-5; TRBD1 aligns across 9 bases. Per germline, CDR1 MNHEY and CDR2 SMNVEV (reference sequence). CDR3 length: 14 amino acids. J gave up 7 bases and V 7 bases, and 8 bases lay outside the gene matches. CDR3: CASKITGGAQPQHF. As DNA, the CDR3 is TGTGCCAGCAAAATAACAGGGGGCGCCCAGCCCCAGCATTTT.

This rearrangement joins TRBV27 to TRBJ2-3; TRBD2 aligns across 12 bases. CDR1 is MNHEY and CDR2 is SMNVEV in the germline V gene (reference sequence). This CDR3 contains 19 residues. The J segment lost 2 bases and the V segment lost 5 bases, leaving 14 bases of the junction unmatched. The CDR3 nucleotides are TGTGCCAGCAGTCCCTCGGGGCTAGCGGGAGGGCCCAACACAGATACGCAGTATTTT. Its protein product is CASSPSGLAGGPNTDTQYF.

The J gene is TRBJ2-5, the V gene TRBV7-2; TRBD2 matches 13 bases. Germline V gene data show CDR1 as SGHTA and CDR2 as FQGNSA. The CDR3 totals 17 residues. With 1 base clipped from V and 6 bases from J, the junction kept 8 bases outside the gene matches. The CDR3 region has the DNA TGTGCCAGCAGCTTAGGGACTAGCGGGAGTAGGGTAAAGACCCAGTACTTC. Translating gives CASSLGTSGSRVKTQYF.

The chain has TRBV11-3 and TRBJ1-1; 7 positions agree with TRBD1. The CDR3 has 16 residues. CDR1 SGHNT and CDR2 YENEEA come from the germline V gene. V was pared by 4 bases and J by 2 bases, with 10 bases of the junction left unmatched. In DNA form, the CDR3 reads TGTGCCAGCAGCTGGGGCGGGGCAGGGGGTAACACTGAAGCTTTCTTT. Its translation is CASSWGGAGGNTEAFF.

V usage is TRBV18 and J usage is TRBJ1-2; unclear D gene. V dropped 2 bases and J dropped 0 bases, with 13 bases sitting between them. There are 16 residues in the CDR3. Germline assignment: CDR1 KGHSH and CDR2 LQKENI. As DNA, the CDR3 is TGTGCCAGCTCACCATTAGGGAGTCGAGCTAACTATGGCTACACCTTC. This gives the protein CASSPLGSRANYGYTF.

This chain connects TRBV4-3 to TRBJ1-4, with TRBD1 identical over 7 bases. Germline assignment: CDR1 LGHNA and CDR2 YSLEER. This CDR3 has 20 residues. The trim removed 0 bases at V and 1 base at J, leaving 14 bases unmatched. The CDR3 loop reads CASSQDYPFTGDETNEKLFF. The CDR3, as DNA: TGCGCCAGCAGCCAAGATTATCCGTTCACAGGGGACGAAACTAATGAAAAACTGTTTTTT.

J is TRBJ1-1 and V is TRBV7-2; 8 positions match TRBD1. Unmatched junction bases numbered 8, after V lost 5 bases and J lost 3 bases. CDR3 length: 15 residues. Per the germline V gene, CDR1 is SGHTA and CDR2 is FQGNSA. The CDR3 loop reads CASSLRDRFDTEAFF. The CDR3 DNA sequence: TGTGCCAGCAGCCTCCGGGACAGGTTTGACACTGAAGCTTTCTTT.

V gene TRBV30 combines with J gene TRBJ1-5; 7 positions match TRBD1. The germline V gene encodes CDR1 GTSNPN and CDR2 SVGIG (reference sequence). V lost 2 bases and J lost 7; bases outside the gene matches: 11. The CDR3 is 15 residues long. The CDR3 coding sequence is TGTGCCTGGAGTCTCCGACAGGGAAGGGGCCAGCCCCAGCATTTT. This translates into CAWSLRQGRGQPQHF. The variable domain in full, with the rest retrieved from reference TRBV30 and TRBJ1-5, is SQTIHQWPATLVQPVGSPLSLECTVEGTSNPNLYWYRQAAGRGLQLLFYSVGIGQISSEVPQNLSASRPQDRQFILSSKKLLLSDSGFYLCAWSLRQGRGQPQHFGDGTRLSIL.

In nucleotides, the CDR3 is TGTGCGACGGAGGGGCGGGACCTAGACGAAAAAAATGAGCAGTTCTTC. Residues: CATEGRDLDEKNEQFF. The genes are TRBV11-1 and TRBJ2-1; a weak D match, TRBD2 (6 bases). The CDR3 has 16 residues. In germline, CDR1 is SGHAT, CDR2 FQDESV (reference sequence).

The chain links TRBV28 to TRBJ1-4, with TRBD1 matching 7 bases. This CDR3 contains 15 residues. The V gene's germline CDR1 is MDHEN and CDR2 SYDVKM. Trimming removed 4 bases from V and 8 bases from J; junction bases left unmatched: 10. CDR3 nucleotides: TGTGCCAGCAGTTCATACAGGGGAAGGGGCGAAAAACTGTTTTTT. Residues: CASSSYRGRGEKLFF.

The rearrangement uses TRBV7-2 and TRBJ1-1, with a weak D call TRBD1 (5 bases). The ends were cut back, 5 bases at V and 4 bases at J, with 11 bases in the middle. Per germline, CDR1 SGHTA and CDR2 FQGNSA. The CDR3 spans 13 residues. CDR3 region: CASSTQGGTEAFF. In DNA form, the CDR3 reads TGTGCCAGCAGCACCCAGGGTGGCACTGAAGCTTTCTTT.

The rearrangement links TRBV6-1 to TRBJ1-2; 7 bases agree with TRBD1. Germline CDR1 MNHNS, CDR2 SASEGT. Trimming took 0 bases from V and 13 from J; bases not matched to a gene: 14. This CDR3 contains 15 residues. The DNA of the CDR3 is TGTGCCAGCAGTGAAGCAAGGGGGCTGTTATACCCTCTCACCTTC. Translation: CASSEARGLLYPLTF.

This clone came up a few times. This chain uses TRBV18 with TRBJ2-7; D is unresolved. From germline, CDR1 is KGHSH and CDR2 LQKENI. The V end lost 3 bases, the J end lost 3 bases, and 9 bases lay between the germline ends. CDR3 length: 13 amino acids. CDR3 DNA sequence: TGTGCCAGCTCACCGAACGGTAACTACGAGCAGTACTTC. Its translation is CASSPNGNYEQYF. Variable domain in full (rest from reference TRBV18 and TRBJ2-7): NAGVMQNPRHLVRRRGQEARLRCSPMKGHSHVYWYRQLPEEGLKFMVYLQKENIIDESGMPKERFSAEFPKEGPSILRIQQVVRGDSAAYFCASSPNGNYEQYFGPGTRLTVT.

The rearrangement joins TRBV23-1 to TRBJ1-1, with D uncertain. TRBV23-1 is an ORF; its function is uncertain. The CDR3 spans 19 residues. Trimming took 2 bases from V and 3 from J, leaving 25 bases between them. The CDR3 sequence: CASSQRNGFYPPSDTEAFF. The CDR3 coding sequence is TGCGCCAGCAGTCAACGGAACGGGTTTTATCCCCCCTCGGACACTGAAGCTTTCTTT.

This clone was seen once. The genes are TRBV29-1 and TRBJ1-4; D remains unclear. This CDR3 contains 13 residues. The V gene's germline CDR1 is SQVTM and CDR2 ANQGSEA. Trimming took off 1 base at V and 2 bases at J, with 5 bases between the two ends. CDR3 DNA sequence: TGCAGCGTTGAAGGGCTGACTAATGAAAAACTGTTTTTT. Translating gives CSVEGLTNEKLFF.

The chain recombines TRBV30 with TRBJ1-1; D not certain. Trimming shortened V by 0 bases and J by 2 bases, and 13 bases separated the two germline ends. This CDR3 is built from 15 residues. Germline CDR1 reads GTSNPN; CDR2 reads SVGIG (reference sequence). The CDR3 DNA reads as TGTGCCTGGAGTGTAGGTGAAGGAGGAAACACTGAAGCTTTCTTT. Protein sequence: CAWSVGEGGNTEAFF.

The table lists this clone with a few counts. The gene calls are TRBV7-9 and TRBJ2-5; D not certain. CDR1 and CDR2 from the germline V gene are SEHNR and FQNEAQ (reference sequence). V shed 1 base and J shed 5 bases, with 20 bases lying between them. The CDR3 contains 17 residues. Written as DNA, the CDR3 is TGTGCCAGCAGCTTAGGACTGGCACTCTTGGTCCGGGAGACCCAGTACTTC. It is translated as CASSLGLALLVRETQYF.

The chain recombines TRBV18 with TRBJ2-7; 10 bases map to TRBD2. Germline V CDR1 and CDR2: KGHSH, LQKENI. The CDR3 totals 16 residues. The ends lost 3 bases at V and 0 bases at J; junction bases unmatched: 5. CDR3 protein: CASSPFSGGSSYEQYF. In DNA, the CDR3 is TGTGCCAGCTCACCTTTTAGCGGGGGGAGCTCCTACGAGCAGTACTTC.

V usage is TRBV29-1 and J usage is TRBJ2-6; unclear D gene. In germline, CDR1 is SQVTM, CDR2 ANQGSEA. CDR3 length equals 17 residues. V lost 7 bases and J lost 0, with 19 bases in between. The CDR3 nucleotides are TGCAGCGCCCCATTCGTGCGTTCCCACTCTGGGGCCAACGTCCTGACTTTC. It is translated as CSAPFVRSHSGANVLTF.

The rearrangement uses TRBV25-1 and TRBJ2-2; tentative D call: TRBD1 (5 bases). V gave up 8 bases and J gave up 3 bases, with 13 bases separating them. Looked up from germline, CDR1 is MGHDK and CDR2 is SYGVNS. This CDR3 has 14 residues. CDR3 sequence (DNA): TGTGCCAGCGCAGGGTTGGTGGACACCGGGGAGCTGTTTTTT. It encodes CASAGLVDTGELFF.